This TCR beta chain was retrieved from a study of tumor-infiltrating lymphocytes in primary liver carcinoma. Study context: Productive TCRbeta read counts per sample ran from roughly 3.5 to 7 million and were similar across tissue types.

Unsorted whole blood yielded blood RNA, and germline DNA was extracted as well. Study-wide findings and caveats: Bulk unsorted material prevented CD4+ and CD8+ repertoire comparison.

TCR beta cDNA was made from approximately 500 ng total RNA with a constant-region primer. Nested multiplex PCR, run for three rounds with slightly modified ARM-PCR, yielded TCR beta libraries. Each of the first two PCR rounds ran about 9 cycles with TRBV1-TRBV30 forward and C-beta reverse primers. TCRdb analysed the multiplex PCR reads with MiXCR anew, one entry per CDR3 protein. Here the sample spans 300,000 to 350,000 distinct CDR3 sequences, roughly two thirds being singletons. On this clonotype itself: Its cognate antigen is unknown. As the CDR3 is not closed by the conserved phenylalanine or tryptophan, this likely results from a read error.

Germline values: CDR1 MNHNS, CDR2 SASEGT. This CDR3 has 15 residues. The receptor comes from a man in his forties with primary liver carcinoma and hepatitis B virus infection. The rearrangement uses TRBV6-1 and TRBJ1-4; D remains ambiguous. The sequencing sample was made of peripheral blood. The CDR3 protein is CASSGAGGNGEKLFS. For the CDR3, the DNA is TGTGCCAGCAGTGGAGCGGGAGGGAATGGGGAAAAGCTGTTTTCT.